The rows below give T cell receptor beta chains drawn from one sample of a study of early T cells in non-severe SARS-CoV-2 infection. MiXCR, run by TCRdb on the 5' RACE reads, gives a single entry per CDR3 protein. Counted here are about 76,000 distinct CDR3 sequences, approximately 11% occurring once; the ten biggest clones make up about 4.4%. Material for sequencing was whole blood. The receptors shown here come from an adult who was a healthcare worker with PCR-confirmed SARS-CoV-2 infection or an uninfected control (not recorded which). Both conserved end residues are part of each CDR3. A D gene is named only where the DNA matches it firmly. Clone size is stated in some rows and not others, as once, few, many or a class when expanded.

>few|.|TRBJ2-2|TRBV20-1
CSALDSLDTGELFF
TGCAGTGCTCTCGACAGCCTTGACACCGGGGAGCTGTTTTTT
>few|.|TRBJ2-2|TRBV6-6
CASSYRGAGELFF
TGTGCCAGCAGTTACAGGGGGGCCGGGGAGCTGTTTTTT
>few|.|TRBJ1-2|TRBV29-1
CSVEGTEGGYTF
TGCAGCGTTGAAGGTACAGAGGGAGGCTACACCTTC
>.|.|TRBJ2-7|TRBV5-6
CASSLKGTFEQYF
TGTGCCAGCAGCTTGAAGGGGACGTTCGAGCAGTACTTC
>once|.|TRBJ2-2|TRBV6-4
CASSATDNNRDTGELFF
TGTGCCAGCAGTGCAACCGATAACAACAGGGACACCGGGGAGCTGTTTTTT
>few|.|TRBJ2-7|TRBV20-1
CSAPADYEQYF
TGCAGTGCCCCGGCCGACTACGAGCAGTACTTC
>many|.|TRBJ1-5|TRBV12-3/TRBV12-4
CASSPRGSGRGQPQHF
TGTGCCAGCAGTCCCCGGGGGTCGGGAAGAGGACAGCCCCAGCATTTT
>many|.|TRBJ2-3|TRBV6-2/TRBV6-3
CASSSLRDLGDTQYF
TGTGCCAGCAGTTCGCTCCGGGACCTCGGGGATACGCAGTATTTT
>.|.|TRBJ2-7|TRBV29-1
CSVEGPRSYEQYF
TGCAGCGTTGAAGGGCCGCGGTCCTACGAGCAGTACTTC
>many|TRBD2|TRBJ2-1|TRBV19
CASALAGGNEQFF
TGTGCCAGTGCACTAGCGGGGGGCAATGAGCAGTTCTTC
>many|.|TRBJ1-5|TRBV27
CASRPRQSYQPQHF
TGTGCCAGCAGACCTAGACAGAGTTATCAGCCCCAGCATTTT
>many|.|TRBJ2-1|TRBV7-8
CASTRENNEQFF
TGTGCCAGCACCCGCGAAAACAATGAGCAGTTCTTC
>many|.|TRBJ1-3|TRBV20-1
CSARPGTSGNTIYF
TGCAGTGCTAGGCCAGGTACCTCTGGAAACACCATATATTTT
>many|.|TRBJ1-6|TRBV3-1
CASSPRTADNSPLHF
TGTGCCAGCAGCCCGAGGACAGCGGATAATTCACCCCTCCACTTT
>few|TRBD2|TRBJ2-7|TRBV3-1
CASSQDLLAGPSSYEQYF
TGTGCCAGCAGCCAAGATCTACTAGCGGGGCCAAGCTCCTACGAGCAGTACTTC
>many|TRBD2|TRBJ2-3|TRBV20-1
CSARASVDSGGSDTQYF
TGCAGTGCTAGAGCCTCAGTCGATAGCGGGGGGTCAGATACGCAGTATTTT
>many|.|TRBJ2-7|TRBV6-5
CASSYSRLANEQYF
TGTGCCAGCAGTTACTCGAGGCTAGCGAACGAGCAGTACTTC
>many|.|TRBJ1-1|TRBV7-9
CASSAEIEAFF
TGTGCCAGCAGCGCGGAGATTGAAGCTTTCTTT
>many|TRBD1|TRBJ2-4|TRBV11-2
CASSLRGQTQTKNIQYF
TGTGCCAGCAGCTTAAGGGGACAGACCCAGACCAAAAACATTCAGTACTTC
>few|.|TRBJ1-5|TRBV6-1
CASSDGGFQPQHF
TGTGCCAGCAGTGATGGAGGGTTTCAGCCCCAGCATTTT
>few|TRBD1|TRBJ2-7|TRBV4-3
CASSQGGTGRGEQYF
TGCGCCAGCAGCCAAGGAGGGACAGGGAGGGGCGAGCAGTACTTC
>.|TRBD2|TRBJ2-1|TRBV7-9
CASSLGGTSGNEQFF
TGTGCCAGCAGCTTAGGGGGGACTAGCGGCAATGAGCAGTTCTTC
>.|.|TRBJ2-2|TRBV27
CASSFGLATGELFF
TGTGCCAGCAGTTTTGGGTTAGCCACCGGGGAGCTGTTTTTT
>many|.|TRBJ1-2|TRBV5-6
CASSLVAIRYGYTF
TGTGCCAGCAGCTTGGTTGCCATTCGCTATGGCTACACCTTC
>few|.|TRBJ2-7|TRBV29-1
CSVEGQGRDYEQYF
TGCAGCGTTGAAGGGCAGGGAAGGGACTACGAGCAGTACTTC
>.|TRBD2|TRBJ2-1|TRBV7-6
CASSRGGRGEQFF
TGTGCCAGCAGCCGCGGAGGGAGGGGTGAGCAGTTCTTC
>.|TRBD1|TRBJ1-2|TRBV12-3/TRBV12-4
CASRGTGDNYGYTF
TGTGCCAGCAGGGGGACAGGGGATAACTATGGCTACACCTTC
>.|.|TRBJ2-2|TRBV11-2
CASSPTGELFF
TGTGCCAGCAGCCCCACCGGGGAGCTGTTTTTT
>many|.|TRBJ1-4|TRBV11-2
CASSLRRGDEKLFF
TGTGCCAGCAGCTTACGCAGGGGTGATGAAAAACTGTTTTTT